This T cell receptor beta chain was captured in a study of T cell repertoires in cytomegalovirus infection (dated by TCRdb to between 2018 and 2021). Background for the entire study: Recently identified HLA-C-restricted CMV epitopes, whose presentation resists viral immunomodulation, were targeted by peptide stimulations together with well-studied HLA-B-restricted epitopes. The HLA type of each donor mattered for the analysis, because public TCR beta signatures pointed to carriage of CMV infection along with the matching HLA type.

According to the study, the label for this sample's treatment or condition signals: in vitro stimulation with specific CMV peptide epitopes to enrich CMV-specific T cells. Notes on this clonotype: No cognate antigen has been identified for it. Per-base quality was not reported, and no clone a single base away is much larger than it.

General conclusions and limits of the study: The ex vivo response was dominated by HLA-C-restricted CMV-specific TCR beta clonotypes, and the single most frequent clonotype in two of eight donors was supplied by these HLA-C-restricted clonotypes. In both this cohort and an independent roughly 350-donor cohort, the cumulative frequency of public TCR beta family members distinguished carriers of CMV infection plus the relevant HLA type.

Sequenced on an Illumina HiSeq 1500. TCRdb ran its own pipeline on the public reads, namely fastp trimming at Q25 and MiXCR clone calling, and kept in-frame beta chains. Here each entry gathers all rows of one CDR3 protein and keeps the most common genes and DNA. The sample records a few hundred thousand distinct CDR3 sequences, just under 40% of which are singletons. Clones ranked in the top ten supply 48% of the sample. This TCR derives from a human donor in good health (CMV status not recorded). Some clones in this sample may be carry-over from other donors' samples. The sample consisted of cultured PBMCs, taken from culture after CMV antigen stimulation.

The CDR3 is CAISETGYNSPLHF. The DNA sequence is TGTGCCATCAGTGAGACTGGGTATAATTCACCCCTCCACTTT. The chain is assembled from TRBV10-3 and TRBJ1-6; no confident D gene assignment can be made. The germline V gene provides CDR1 ENHRY and CDR2 SYGVKD. At the junction V is shortened by 2 bases and J by 4 bases, with 6 bases in between. Taken from cysteine to phenylalanine, the CDR3 has 14 residues. The sequence is cut down to CDR3 DNA, 42 bases in frame from base 1.